The rows below give T cell receptor beta chains drawn from one sample of a study of vaccination and CD4 T cells after COVID-19. What these receptors recognize is not known. Via MiXCR, TCRdb re-called the PCR reads, giving one row per CDR3 protein. Of almost 20,000 distinct CDR3 sequences listed, approximately 42% are singletons. The specimen was CD4+ T cells from blood, cultured in vitro, collected before SARS-CoV-2 vaccination. The receptors originated from a human donor who received a COVID-19 vaccine. Each CDR3 is given with its conserved first and last residue. Fields, in order: J gene, clone size, V gene, CDR3 length, D gene, CDR3 DNA, CDR3 protein. The D gene is left open where the match is weak. Rows may omit the clone size; those that give it use once, few, many or a size class.

J gene: TRBJ2-3
clone size: .
V gene: TRBV7-3
CDR3 length: 16
D gene: TRBD1
CDR3 DNA: TGTGCCAGCAGCTTTGGGGACAGGGGGATTACAGATACGCAGTATTTT
CDR3 protein: CASSFGDRGITDTQYF

J gene: TRBJ2-5
clone size: .
V gene: TRBV24-1
CDR3 length: 13
D gene: .
CDR3 DNA: TGTGCCACCAGTCCCAAGTACCAAGAGACCCAGTACTTC
CDR3 protein: CATSPKYQETQYF

J gene: TRBJ1-6
clone size: .
V gene: TRBV7-9
CDR3 length: 12
D gene: .
CDR3 DNA: TGTGCCAGCAGCTTAGGTACTTCACCCCTCCACTTT
CDR3 protein: CASSLGTSPLHF

J gene: TRBJ2-1
clone size: few
V gene: TRBV27
CDR3 length: 15
D gene: TRBD1
CDR3 DNA: TGTGCCAGCAAGCCCACACGACAGGGGGCCGGTGAGCAGTTCTTC
CDR3 protein: CASKPTRQGAGEQFF

J gene: TRBJ1-1
clone size: .
V gene: TRBV7-9
CDR3 length: 14
D gene: .
CDR3 DNA: TGTGCCAGCAGCTTAGAGGTGAGGGACACTGAAGCTTTCTTT
CDR3 protein: CASSLEVRDTEAFF

J gene: TRBJ2-1
clone size: .
V gene: TRBV19
CDR3 length: 14
D gene: TRBD2
CDR3 DNA: TGTGCCAGTAGTATATCAGCGGGGAACAATGAGCAGTTCTTC
CDR3 protein: CASSISAGNNEQFF

J gene: TRBJ2-7
clone size: .
V gene: TRBV12-5
CDR3 length: 16
D gene: TRBD2
CDR3 DNA: TGTGCTAGTGGTTTGGCACTAGCGGGGGGCAACCACGAGCAGTACTTC
CDR3 protein: CASGLALAGGNHEQYF

J gene: TRBJ1-2
clone size: .
V gene: TRBV19
CDR3 length: 17
D gene: .
CDR3 DNA: TGTGCCAGTAGTATAGTCTCCGCCGGGTACGTCGATGATGGCTACACCTTC
CDR3 protein: CASSIVSAGYVDDGYTF

J gene: TRBJ2-1
clone size: .
V gene: TRBV6-1
CDR3 length: 14
D gene: .
CDR3 DNA: TGTGCCAGCAGTGGAAAAACAGGGAACAATGAGCAGTTCTTC
CDR3 protein: CASSGKTGNNEQFF

J gene: TRBJ1-1
clone size: .
V gene: TRBV11-2
CDR3 length: 12
D gene: .
CDR3 DNA: TGTGCCAGCAGCTTATCGGGGGTACGAGCTTTCTTT
CDR3 protein: CASSLSGVRAFF

J gene: TRBJ1-2
clone size: few
V gene: TRBV6-1
CDR3 length: 15
D gene: TRBD1
CDR3 DNA: TGTGCCAGCAGACCTAACAGGGGGGCCCTGTGGGGCTACACCTTC
CDR3 protein: CASRPNRGALWGYTF

J gene: TRBJ1-2
clone size: few
V gene: TRBV10-3
CDR3 length: 12
D gene: .
CDR3 DNA: TGTGCCATCAGTGAGAAGACAGATGGCTACACCTTC
CDR3 protein: CAISEKTDGYTF

J gene: TRBJ1-3
clone size: .
V gene: TRBV15
CDR3 length: 17
D gene: .
CDR3 DNA: TGTGCCACCAGCAGAGGAGGAGGACTCCGCTCTGGAAACACCATATATTTT
CDR3 protein: CATSRGGGLRSGNTIYF

J gene: TRBJ2-3
clone size: .
V gene: TRBV20-1
CDR3 length: 17
D gene: TRBD1
CDR3 DNA: TGCAGTGCTAGCTCCGCGGACAGGGAGAGAGGCACAGATACGCAGTATTTT
CDR3 protein: CSASSADRERGTDTQYF

J gene: TRBJ1-2
clone size: .
V gene: TRBV5-1
CDR3 length: 14
D gene: .
CDR3 DNA: TGCGCCAGCAGCTCGGGCGGGGGGAGATATGGCTACACCTTC
CDR3 protein: CASSSGGGRYGYTF

J gene: TRBJ2-5
clone size: .
V gene: TRBV7-2
CDR3 length: 13
D gene: .
CDR3 DNA: TGTGCCAGCAGTTTAGAGTACCAAGAGACCCAGTACTTC
CDR3 protein: CASSLEYQETQYF

J gene: TRBJ1-2
clone size: .
V gene: TRBV27
CDR3 length: 13
D gene: .
CDR3 DNA: TGTGCCAGCAGTTTTTCAGGCGACTATGGCTACACCTTC
CDR3 protein: CASSFSGDYGYTF

J gene: TRBJ1-5
clone size: .
V gene: TRBV18
CDR3 length: 15
D gene: TRBD1
CDR3 DNA: TGTGCCAGCTCACGAACCAGGGGGGGCGATCAGCCCCAGCATTTT
CDR3 protein: CASSRTRGGDQPQHF

J gene: TRBJ2-2
clone size: few
V gene: TRBV12-3/TRBV12-4
CDR3 length: 14
D gene: .
CDR3 DNA: TGTGCCAGCACCGCTAAACTAGTCCCCGGGGAGCTGTTTTTT
CDR3 protein: CASTAKLVPGELFF

J gene: TRBJ2-5
clone size: few
V gene: TRBV6-1
CDR3 length: 15
D gene: .
CDR3 DNA: TGTGCCAGCAGTGCCGTGTGGGATCCCCCGGAGACCCAGTACTTC
CDR3 protein: CASSAVWDPPETQYF

J gene: TRBJ2-1
clone size: .
V gene: TRBV5-4
CDR3 length: 16
D gene: TRBD2
CDR3 DNA: TGTGCCAGCAGCTTGGCCCAGACTAGCTATTACAATGAGCAGTTCTTC
CDR3 protein: CASSLAQTSYYNEQFF

J gene: TRBJ1-6
clone size: .
V gene: TRBV5-8
CDR3 length: 12
D gene: .
CDR3 DNA: TGTGCCAGCAGCTCTCGTGTTTCACCCCTCCACTTT
CDR3 protein: CASSSRVSPLHF

J gene: TRBJ2-7
clone size: .
V gene: TRBV20-1
CDR3 length: 11
D gene: .
CDR3 DNA: TGCAGTGCTCGAGCAGGGCAGGTGGAGTACTTC
CDR3 protein: CSARAGQVEYF

J gene: TRBJ2-5
clone size: .
V gene: TRBV27
CDR3 length: 14
D gene: TRBD1
CDR3 DNA: TGTGCCAGCAGTGCGTTGGGACAGGGAGAGACCCAGTACTTC
CDR3 protein: CASSALGQGETQYF

J gene: TRBJ2-7
clone size: .
V gene: TRBV20-1
CDR3 length: 17
D gene: TRBD2
CDR3 DNA: TGCAGTGCTAGAGATCAAGGACTAGCGGGCTCTTCCTACGAGCAGTACTTC
CDR3 protein: CSARDQGLAGSSYEQYF

J gene: TRBJ2-1
clone size: .
V gene: TRBV6-1
CDR3 length: 14
D gene: .
CDR3 DNA: TGTGCCAGCATGATCTCGGGGGTCCGGAATGAGCAGTTCTTC
CDR3 protein: CASMISGVRNEQFF

J gene: TRBJ2-3
clone size: few
V gene: TRBV20-1
CDR3 length: 15
D gene: TRBD2
CDR3 DNA: TGCAGTGCGCAAATAGCGGGGGGAGTCGCAGATACGCAGTATTTT
CDR3 protein: CSAQIAGGVADTQYF

J gene: TRBJ1-1
clone size: .
V gene: TRBV25-1
CDR3 length: 14
D gene: TRBD1
CDR3 DNA: TGTGCCAGCTTGGACAGGGGAATGAACACTGAAGCTTTCTTT
CDR3 protein: CASLDRGMNTEAFF

J gene: TRBJ1-3
clone size: .
V gene: TRBV6-1
CDR3 length: 16
D gene: .
CDR3 DNA: TGTGCCAGCAGTGAAGCGAGAGGATACCTTGGAAACACCATATATTTT
CDR3 protein: CASSEARGYLGNTIYF

J gene: TRBJ2-7
clone size: .
V gene: TRBV12-3/TRBV12-4
CDR3 length: 16
D gene: .
CDR3 DNA: TGTGCCAGCAGTCCTAAGAGGACCTCATCCTCCTACGAGCAGTACTTC
CDR3 protein: CASSPKRTSSSYEQYF

J gene: TRBJ1-1
clone size: few
V gene: TRBV6-5
CDR3 length: 13
D gene: .
CDR3 DNA: TGTGCCAGCAGTTACTGGGACAACACTGAAGCTTTCTTT
CDR3 protein: CASSYWDNTEAFF

J gene: TRBJ2-7
clone size: .
V gene: TRBV24-1
CDR3 length: 13
D gene: TRBD1
CDR3 DNA: TGTGCCATAACGGACAGGAGCTCCTACGAGCAGTACTTC
CDR3 protein: CAITDRSSYEQYF

J gene: TRBJ2-5
clone size: .
V gene: TRBV10-3
CDR3 length: 16
D gene: .
CDR3 DNA: TGTGCCACCACCGAGCTGGGTGGGGAAACCCAAGAGACCCAGTACTTC
CDR3 protein: CATTELGGETQETQYF

J gene: TRBJ2-5
clone size: .
V gene: TRBV10-3
CDR3 length: 16
D gene: TRBD2
CDR3 DNA: TGTGCCATCAGTGTTAAGAGCGGGGCCCTACAAGAGACCCAGTACTTC
CDR3 protein: CAISVKSGALQETQYF

J gene: TRBJ1-3
clone size: .
V gene: TRBV6-1
CDR3 length: 14
D gene: .
CDR3 DNA: TGTGCCAGCAGCTTGACTAACCCGGGAAACACCATATATTTT
CDR3 protein: CASSLTNPGNTIYF